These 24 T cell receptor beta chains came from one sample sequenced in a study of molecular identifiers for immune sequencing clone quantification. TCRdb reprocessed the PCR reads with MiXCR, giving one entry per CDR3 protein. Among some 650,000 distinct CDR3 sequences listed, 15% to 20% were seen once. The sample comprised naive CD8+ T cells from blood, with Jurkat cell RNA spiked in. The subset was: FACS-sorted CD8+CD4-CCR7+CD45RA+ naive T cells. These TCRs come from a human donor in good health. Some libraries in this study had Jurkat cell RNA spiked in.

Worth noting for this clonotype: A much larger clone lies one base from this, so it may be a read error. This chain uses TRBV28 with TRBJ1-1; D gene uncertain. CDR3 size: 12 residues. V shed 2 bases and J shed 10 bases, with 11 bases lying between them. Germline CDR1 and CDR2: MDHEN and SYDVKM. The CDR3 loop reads CASSLGSRGAFF. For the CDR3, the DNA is TGTGCCAGCAGTTTAGGCAGTCGAGGAGCTTTCTTT. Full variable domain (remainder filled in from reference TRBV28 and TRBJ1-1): DVKVTQSSRYLVKRTGEKVFLECVQDMDHENMFWYRQDPGLGLRLIYFSYDVKMKEKGDIPEGYSVSREKKERFSLILESASTNQTSMYLCASSLGSRGAFFGQGTRLTVV.

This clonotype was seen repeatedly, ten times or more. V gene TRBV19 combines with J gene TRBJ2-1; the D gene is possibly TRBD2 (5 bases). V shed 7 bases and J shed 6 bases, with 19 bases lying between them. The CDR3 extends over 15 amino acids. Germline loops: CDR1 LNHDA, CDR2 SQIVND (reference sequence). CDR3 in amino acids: CASTPGPSPLNEQFF. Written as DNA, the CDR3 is TGTGCCAGTACTCCGGGCCCTAGCCCTCTCAATGAGCAGTTCTTC.

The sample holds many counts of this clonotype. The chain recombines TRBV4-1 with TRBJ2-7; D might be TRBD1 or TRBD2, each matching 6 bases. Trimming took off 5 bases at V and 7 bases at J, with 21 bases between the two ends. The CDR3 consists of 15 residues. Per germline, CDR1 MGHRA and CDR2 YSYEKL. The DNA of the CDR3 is TGCGCCAGCAGCTTGGGGGGCGATCCTACTGGGGAGCAGTACTTC. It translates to CASSLGGDPTGEQYF.

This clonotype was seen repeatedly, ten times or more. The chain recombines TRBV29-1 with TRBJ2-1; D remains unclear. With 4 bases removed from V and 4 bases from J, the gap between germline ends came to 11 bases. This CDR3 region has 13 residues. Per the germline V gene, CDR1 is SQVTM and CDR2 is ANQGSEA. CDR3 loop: CSVGAANYNEQFF. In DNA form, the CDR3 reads TGCAGCGTTGGGGCAGCAAATTACAATGAGCAGTTCTTC.

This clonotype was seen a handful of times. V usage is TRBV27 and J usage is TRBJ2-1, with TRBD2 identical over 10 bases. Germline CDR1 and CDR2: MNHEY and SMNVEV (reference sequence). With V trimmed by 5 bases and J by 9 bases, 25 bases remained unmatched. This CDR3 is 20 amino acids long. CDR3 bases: TGTGCCAGCAGTCCAGGGACAGCCATATCTAGCGGGGGACCCGTAGGTGAGCAGTTCTTC. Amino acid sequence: CASSPGTAISSGGPVGEQFF.

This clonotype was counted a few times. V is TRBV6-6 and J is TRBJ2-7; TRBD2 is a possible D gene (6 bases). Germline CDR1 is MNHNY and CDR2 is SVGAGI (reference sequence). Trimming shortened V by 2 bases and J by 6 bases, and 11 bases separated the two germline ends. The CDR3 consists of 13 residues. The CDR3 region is CASSYGGNPEQYF. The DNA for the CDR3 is TGTGCCAGCAGTTACGGCGGGAATCCCGAGCAGTACTTC.

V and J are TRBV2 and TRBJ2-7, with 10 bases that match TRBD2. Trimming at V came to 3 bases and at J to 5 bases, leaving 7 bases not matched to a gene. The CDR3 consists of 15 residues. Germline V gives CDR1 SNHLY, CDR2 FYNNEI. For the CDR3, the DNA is TGTGCCAGCAGTGACCTAGCGGGAGATCCTCACGAGCAGTACTTC. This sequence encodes CASSDLAGDPHEQYF.

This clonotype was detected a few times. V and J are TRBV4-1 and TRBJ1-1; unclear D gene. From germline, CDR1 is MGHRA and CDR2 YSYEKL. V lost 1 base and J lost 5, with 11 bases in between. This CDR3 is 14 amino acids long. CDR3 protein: CASSQAVSGTEAFF. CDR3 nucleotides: TGCGCCAGCAGCCAAGCAGTATCGGGTACTGAAGCTTTCTTT.

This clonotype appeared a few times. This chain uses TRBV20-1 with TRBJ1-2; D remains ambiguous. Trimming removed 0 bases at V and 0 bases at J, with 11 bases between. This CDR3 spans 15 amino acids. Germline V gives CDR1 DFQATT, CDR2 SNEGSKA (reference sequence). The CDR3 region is CSARELDAANYGYTF. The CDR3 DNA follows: TGCAGTGCTAGAGAGCTGGACGCAGCTAACTATGGCTACACCTTC.

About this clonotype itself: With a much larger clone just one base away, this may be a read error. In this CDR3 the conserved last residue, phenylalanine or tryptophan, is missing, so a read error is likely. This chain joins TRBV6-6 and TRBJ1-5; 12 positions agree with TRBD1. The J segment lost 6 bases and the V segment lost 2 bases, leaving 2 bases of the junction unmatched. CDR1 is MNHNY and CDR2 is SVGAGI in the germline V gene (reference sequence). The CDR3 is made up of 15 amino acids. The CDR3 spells CASSYGTGGVQPQHL. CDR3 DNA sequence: TGTGCCAGCAGTTACGGGACAGGGGGCGTTCAGCCCCAGCATCTT.

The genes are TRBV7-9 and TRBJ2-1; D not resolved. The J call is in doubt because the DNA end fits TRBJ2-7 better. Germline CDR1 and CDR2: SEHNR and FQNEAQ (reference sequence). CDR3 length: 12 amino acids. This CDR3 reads CASSLVPREQYF. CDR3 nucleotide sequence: TGTGCCAGCAGCTTAGTTCCCCGGGAGCAGTACTTC.

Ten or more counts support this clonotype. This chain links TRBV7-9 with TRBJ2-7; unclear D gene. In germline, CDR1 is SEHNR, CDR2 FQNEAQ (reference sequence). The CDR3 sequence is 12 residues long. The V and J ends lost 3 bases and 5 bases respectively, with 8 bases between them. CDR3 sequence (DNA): TGTGCCAGCAGCTTGCGACACCACGAGCAGTACTTC. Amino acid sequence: CASSLRHHEQYF.

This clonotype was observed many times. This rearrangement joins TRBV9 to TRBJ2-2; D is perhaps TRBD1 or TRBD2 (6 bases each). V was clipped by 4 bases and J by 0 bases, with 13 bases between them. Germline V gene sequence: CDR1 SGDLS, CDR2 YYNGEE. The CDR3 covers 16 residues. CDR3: CASSLGGTTNTGELFF. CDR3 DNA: TGTGCCAGCAGCCTGGGCGGGACAACGAACACCGGGGAGCTGTTTTTT.

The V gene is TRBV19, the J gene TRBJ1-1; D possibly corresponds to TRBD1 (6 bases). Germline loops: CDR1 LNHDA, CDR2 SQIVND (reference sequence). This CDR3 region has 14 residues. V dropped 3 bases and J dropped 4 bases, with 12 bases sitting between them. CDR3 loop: CASSMWGGGTEAFF. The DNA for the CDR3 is TGTGCCAGTAGTATGTGGGGGGGCGGCACTGAAGCTTTCTTT.

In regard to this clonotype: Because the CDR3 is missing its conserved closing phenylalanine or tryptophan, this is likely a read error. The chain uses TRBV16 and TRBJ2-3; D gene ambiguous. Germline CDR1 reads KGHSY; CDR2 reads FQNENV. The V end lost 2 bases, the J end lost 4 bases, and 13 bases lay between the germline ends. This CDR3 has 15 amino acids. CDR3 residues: CASSQELGYPDTQYL. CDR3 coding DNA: TGTGCCAGCAGCCAAGAGTTGGGCTACCCAGATACGCAGTATCTT.

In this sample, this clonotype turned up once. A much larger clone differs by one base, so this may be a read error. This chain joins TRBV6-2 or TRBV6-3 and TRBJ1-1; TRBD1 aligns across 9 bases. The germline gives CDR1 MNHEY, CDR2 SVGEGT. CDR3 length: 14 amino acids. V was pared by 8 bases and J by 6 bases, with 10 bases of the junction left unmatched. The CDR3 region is CASGIGTGLSEAFF. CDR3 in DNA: TGTGCCAGCGGAATTGGGACAGGGCTCTCTGAAGCTTTCTTT.

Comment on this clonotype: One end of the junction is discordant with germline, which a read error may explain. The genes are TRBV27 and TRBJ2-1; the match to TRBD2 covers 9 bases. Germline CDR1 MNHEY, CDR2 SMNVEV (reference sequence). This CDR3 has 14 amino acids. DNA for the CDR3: TGTGCCAGCAGTTTATTGGCGGGGGGGCATGAGCAGTCCTTC. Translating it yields CASSLLAGGHEQSF.

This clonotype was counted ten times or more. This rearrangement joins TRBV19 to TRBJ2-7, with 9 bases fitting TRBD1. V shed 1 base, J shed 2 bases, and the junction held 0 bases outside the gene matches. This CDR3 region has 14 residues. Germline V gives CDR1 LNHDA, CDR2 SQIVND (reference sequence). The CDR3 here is CASSIGTGAYEQYF. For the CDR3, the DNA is TGTGCCAGTAGTATAGGGACAGGGGCCTACGAGCAGTACTTC.

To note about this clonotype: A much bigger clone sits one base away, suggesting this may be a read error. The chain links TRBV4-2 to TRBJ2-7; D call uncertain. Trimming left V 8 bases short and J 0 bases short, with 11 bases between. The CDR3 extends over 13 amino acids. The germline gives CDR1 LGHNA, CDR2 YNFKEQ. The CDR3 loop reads CASCAPSSYEQYF. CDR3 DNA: TGTGCCAGCTGCGCTCCGAGCTCCTACGAGCAGTACTTC.

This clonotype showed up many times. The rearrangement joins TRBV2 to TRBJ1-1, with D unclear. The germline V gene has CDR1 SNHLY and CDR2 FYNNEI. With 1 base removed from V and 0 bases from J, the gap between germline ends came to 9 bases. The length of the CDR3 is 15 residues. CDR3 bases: TGTGCCAGCAGTGAAGAAACTTACATGAACACTGAAGCTTTCTTT. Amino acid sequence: CASSEETYMNTEAFF.

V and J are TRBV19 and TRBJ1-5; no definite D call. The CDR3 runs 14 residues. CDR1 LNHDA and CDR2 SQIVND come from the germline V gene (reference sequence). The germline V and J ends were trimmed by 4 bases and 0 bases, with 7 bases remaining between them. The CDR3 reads CASSTEDSNQPQHF. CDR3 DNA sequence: TGTGCCAGTAGTACCGAGGATAGCAATCAGCCCCAGCATTTT. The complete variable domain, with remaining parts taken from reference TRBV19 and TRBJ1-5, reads DGGITQSPKYLFRKEGQNVTLSCEQNLNHDAMYWYRQDPGQGLRLIYYSQIVNDFQKGDIAEGYSVSREKKESFPLTVTSAQKNPTAFYLCASSTEDSNQPQHFGDGTRLSIL.

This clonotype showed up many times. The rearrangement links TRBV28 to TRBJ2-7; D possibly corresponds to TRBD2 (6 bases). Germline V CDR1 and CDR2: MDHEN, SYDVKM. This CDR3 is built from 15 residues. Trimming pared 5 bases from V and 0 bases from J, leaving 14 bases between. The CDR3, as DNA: TGTGCCAGCAGTCCCATCGGTAGCGGCTCCTACGAGCAGTACTTC. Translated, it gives CASSPIGSGSYEQYF.

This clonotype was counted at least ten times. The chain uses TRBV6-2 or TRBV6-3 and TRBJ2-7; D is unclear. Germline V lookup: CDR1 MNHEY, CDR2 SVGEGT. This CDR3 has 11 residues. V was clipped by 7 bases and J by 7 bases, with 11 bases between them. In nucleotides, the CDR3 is TGTGCCAGCACCTCACTTGGGGAGCAGTACTTC. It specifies CASTSLGEQYF.

CDR3 nucleotide sequence: TGCAGTGCTAGAGAGTCCGACAATAATGAAAAACTGTTTTTT. This codes for CSARESDNNEKLFF. The V and J genes are TRBV20-1 and TRBJ1-4; D not resolved. V was clipped by 0 bases and J by 4 bases, with 9 bases between them. The CDR3 contains 14 residues. The germline CDR1 and CDR2 sequences are DFQATT and SNEGSKA (reference sequence).